This T cell receptor (beta chain) was sequenced for a study of blood T cell repertoires in COVID-19. Background on the study: Samples came from the United States, Italy and Spain, spanning acute and convalescent COVID-19. From T cells, B-cell-depleted T cells, or PBMCs came the material, which was cDNA or gDNA.

Methods used by the authors: Nucleated cell number was recorded as an estimate derived from reference gene primer amplification. Only in-frame clones appear in the TCRdb table, and some are missing; sequencing was by immunoSEQ multiplex PCR. Clone size and the V and J calls come from that table; the DNA yielded D and trimming. The data show 100,000 to 150,000 clones, 86% seen once. This clone was found a few times. Germline V gives CDR1 SGHNT, CDR2 YYREEE (reference sequence). The CDR3 has 13 residues. Between the trimmed V and J ends, which lost 2 bases and 8 bases, there was a span of 10 bases. Material for sequencing was peripheral blood. The clonotype comes from a human donor in a cohort sampled during active COVID-19. The gene calls are TRBV5-4 and TRBJ1-4; maybe TRBD1 (6 bases). Written as DNA, the CDR3 is TGTGCCAGCAGCTTTGGGGACACCGAAAAACTGTTTTTT. Protein: CASSFGDTEKLFF.